The present T cell receptor beta chain was sequenced within a study of response to subunit inactivated influenza vaccine. Study-wide points: A suggestion made by the authors is that each seasonal influenza vaccination recruits few new T cells.

TCRdb analysed the RT-PCR reads with MiXCR anew, one entry per CDR3 protein. The repertoire holds about 530,000 distinct CDR3 sequences, with 13% as singletons. This clonotype was counted only a few times. The antigen is unknown. The CDR3 has 15 residues. The sequencing used PBMCs from blood, collected 45 days after vaccination. The origin of this receptor is a man aged 50 or older who received an inactivated influenza vaccine. This chain uses TRBV21-1 with TRBJ2-3. TRBV21-1 is described as a pseudogene. Here the CDR3 DNA reads TGTGCCAGCAGCATCACGGGCAGATACACAGATACGCAGTATTTT. Amino acid sequence: CASSITGRYTDTQYF.